These 17 T cell receptor beta chains share one sample of origin, sequenced in a study of early T cells in non-severe SARS-CoV-2 infection. In TCRdb, the 5' RACE reads were re-called with MiXCR into one record per CDR3 protein. The sample lists fewer than 100,000 distinct CDR3 sequences, 5% to 7% seen once, with less than 8% in the top ten. Sequencing was performed on whole blood. These receptors were collected from an adult who was a healthcare worker with PCR-confirmed SARS-CoV-2 infection or an uninfected control (not recorded which).

This clonotype appeared a few times. This sequence joins TRBV14 and TRBJ2-7, with 15 bases identical to TRBD2. V lost 1 base, J lost 2 bases, and 6 bases stayed unmatched. The germline gives CDR1 SGHDN, CDR2 FVKESK. The CDR3 sequence is 18 residues long. The CDR3 DNA reads as TGTGCCAGCAGCCAAGCGATGGGACTAGCGGGAGGAACCTACGAGCAGTACTTC. This gives the protein CASSQAMGLAGGTYEQYF.

Many counts were recorded for this clonotype. The V call is TRBV5-6, the J call TRBJ2-1, with 7 positions matching TRBD1. This CDR3 is 14 amino acids long. Germline-derived CDR1 and CDR2 are SGHDT and YYEEEE. V lost 2 bases to trimming and J lost 4 bases; unmatched junction nucleotides: 3. This CDR3 is CASSLGDRYNEQFF. The DNA of the CDR3 is TGTGCCAGCAGCTTAGGGGACAGATACAATGAGCAGTTCTTC. Together with reference TRBV5-6 and TRBJ2-1, the CDR3 gives the full variable domain: DAGVTQSPTHLIKTRGQQVTLRCSPKSGHDTVSWYQQALGQGPQFIFQYYEEEERQRGNFPDRFSGHQFPNYSSELNVNALLLGDSALYLCASSLGDRYNEQFFGPGTRLTVL.

This clonotype has ten or more counts. The chain links TRBV7-8 to TRBJ1-1; no clear D. In germline, CDR1 is SGHVS, CDR2 FQNEAQ. V lost 5 bases to trimming and J lost 2 bases, with 9 bases between them. The CDR3 consists of 13 residues. CDR3 region: CASSLRHNTEAFF. Written as DNA, the CDR3 is TGTGCCAGCAGCCTTAGACATAACACTGAAGCTTTCTTT. Based on the CDR3 plus reference TRBV7-8 and TRBJ1-1, the full variable domain is GAGVSQSPRYKVAKRGQDVALRCDPISGHVSLFWYQQALGQGPEFLTYFQNEAQLDKSGLPSDRFFAERPEGSVSTLKIQRTQQEDSAVYLCASSLRHNTEAFFGQGTRLTVV.

This clonotype was counted many times. J is TRBJ2-5 and V is TRBV5-4, with TRBD2 matching over 9 bases. The junction had 4 bases not matched to a gene; V was cut back by 2 bases and J by 5 bases. CDR1 and CDR2 (germline): SGHNT, YYREEE (reference sequence). CDR3 size: 14 residues. The CDR3 here is CASSFGSGGETQYF. DNA for the CDR3: TGTGCCAGCAGCTTCGGTAGCGGGGGTGAGACCCAGTACTTC.

This clonotype was seen many times. The V gene is TRBV14, the J gene TRBJ2-2; tentatively, D is TRBD2 (5 bases). Germline V gives CDR1 SGHDN, CDR2 FVKESK. V was shortened by 6 bases and J by 5 bases, with 10 bases between the two germline ends. CDR3 length: 13 amino acids. The CDR3 loop reads CASRDGLTGELFF. DNA for the CDR3: TGTGCCAGCAGGGATGGACTTACCGGGGAGCTGTTTTTT.

A few counts support this clonotype. The chain combines TRBV6-1 with TRBJ1-4; 12 bases are a match to TRBD1. The CDR3 sequence is 16 residues long. Germline-derived CDR1 and CDR2 are MNHNS and SASEGT. After removal of 6 bases from V and 3 bases from J, the junction contained 5 bases not matched to a gene. The CDR3 region is CASRPGQGAANEKLFF. CDR3 sequence (DNA): TGTGCCAGCAGACCGGGACAGGGGGCGGCTAATGAAAAACTGTTTTTT.

This clonotype was recorded many times. The chain combines TRBV11-2 with TRBJ2-7; D perhaps matches TRBD2 (5 bases). This CDR3 has 15 amino acids. Trimming took 1 base from V and 1 from J, leaving 11 bases between them. The germline V gene encodes CDR1 SGHAT and CDR2 FQNNGV. CDR3 DNA sequence: TGTGCCAGCAGCTTAGCGGGGAGCAGTTCCTACGAGCAGTACTTC. Its translation: CASSLAGSSSYEQYF.

V is TRBV10-3 and J is TRBJ2-1, with TRBD2 matching 9 bases. The CDR3 is 14 residues long. V lost 10 bases and J lost 4; bases outside the gene matches: 8. CDR1 is ENHRY, CDR2 SYGVKD, per germline. The CDR3 coding sequence is TGTGCCACCGGGGCGGGGGGGACTTACAATGAGCAGTTCTTC. Protein sequence: CATGAGGTYNEQFF.

This clonotype occurred many times. V is TRBV7-2 and J is TRBJ2-7; D tentatively reads TRBD1 or TRBD2 (6 bases each). The germline gives CDR1 SGHTA, CDR2 FQGNSA. With 3 bases removed from V and 2 bases from J, the gap between germline ends came to 14 bases. The CDR3 runs 15 residues. CDR3 protein: CASSLGIGGTYEQYF. The DNA for the CDR3 is TGTGCCAGCAGCTTGGGTATAGGGGGGACCTACGAGCAGTACTTC.

In this sample, this clonotype turned up many times. This chain connects TRBV27 to TRBJ2-7; no definite D call. V gave up 5 bases and J gave up 0 bases, with 5 bases separating them. CDR3 size: 12 residues. Per germline, CDR1 MNHEY and CDR2 SMNVEV (reference sequence). CDR3 bases: TGTGCCAGCAGTCTTAGCTCCTACGAGCAGTACTTC. Translation gives CASSLSSYEQYF.

This clonotype was picked up many times. The chain has TRBV6-1 and TRBJ1-2; D not resolved. Trimming took off 7 bases at V and 4 bases at J, with 25 bases between the two ends. The CDR3 has 17 residues. CDR1 and CDR2 (germline): MNHNS, SASEGT. Written as DNA, the CDR3 is TGTGCCAGCACCAATAGCGAAGGCCAGGCGCGATTCTATGGCTACACCTTC. Translated, it gives CASTNSEGQARFYGYTF.

The chain recombines TRBV20-1 with TRBJ1-6; D may be TRBD1 (6 bases). CDR1 DFQATT and CDR2 SNEGSKA come from the germline V gene (reference sequence). This CDR3 spans 14 amino acids. V lost 1 base and J 14 bases, leaving 18 bases between the germline ends. The CDR3 nucleotides read TGCAGTGCTAGAGGTAGTCAGGGGCCCGCATCCCTCCACTTT. Protein sequence: CSARGSQGPASLHF.

There are many counts of this clonotype. This sequence joins TRBV5-4 and TRBJ2-3, with D tentatively TRBD2 (5 bases). V dropped 3 bases and J dropped 6 bases, with 5 bases sitting between them. The CDR3 is 11 residues long. Per germline, CDR1 SGHNT and CDR2 YYREEE (reference sequence). CDR3 amino acids: CASSSGDTQYF. The DNA of the CDR3 is TGTGCCAGCAGCTCGGGGGATACGCAGTATTTT.

CDR3 sequence (DNA): TGTGCCAGCAGCCAAGCGCAGGGGCTAGATACGCAGTATTTT. This encodes CASSQAQGLDTQYF. The chain is built from TRBV7-2 and TRBJ2-3; perhaps TRBD1 as D (6 bases). The germline CDR1 and CDR2 sequences are SGHTA and FQGNSA. V was pared by 5 bases and J by 5 bases, with 14 bases between. The CDR3 loop spans 14 amino acids.

This clonotype occurred many times. This chain uses TRBV28 with TRBJ2-4; D unresolved. The V gene lost 3 bases and the J gene lost 7 bases, with 10 bases spanning the gap. CDR1 is MDHEN and CDR2 is SYDVKM in the germline V gene. The CDR3 has 13 amino acids. CDR3 DNA sequence: TGTGCCAGCAGTTTCCCCCCACGGAACATTCAGTACTTC. It specifies CASSFPPRNIQYF.

This clonotype showed up many times. This chain links TRBV4-3 with TRBJ2-7; 14 nucleotides match TRBD2. In germline, CDR1 is LGHNA, CDR2 YSLEER. The CDR3 runs to 16 residues. The V gene end was trimmed by 0 bases and the J gene end by 3 bases; junction bases not matched to a gene: 1. The CDR3 DNA follows: TGCGCCAGCAGCCAAGAGACTAGCGGGAGGGTCTACGAGCAGTACTTC. Translated: CASSQETSGRVYEQYF.

Note on this clonotype: A read error is possible here, since a much larger clone lies one base away. This chain uses TRBV7-9 with TRBJ1-5; D is undetermined. The CDR3 consists of 14 residues. Germline CDR1 and CDR2: SEHNR and FQNEAQ (reference sequence). CDR3 protein: CASSSRNSNQPRHF. The CDR3 region has the DNA TGTGCCAGCAGCTCTCGAAATAGCAATCAGCCCCGGCATTTT. Full variable domain (remainder filled in from reference TRBV7-9 and TRBJ1-5): DTGVSQNPRHKITKRGQNVTFRCDPISEHNRLYWYRQTLGQGPEFLTYFQNEAQLEKSRLLSDRFSAERPKGSFSTLEIQRTEQGDSAMYLCASSSRNSNQPRHFGDGTRLSIL.